This TCR beta chain was identified during a study of early T cells in non-severe SARS-CoV-2 infection. About the research overall: Alpha and beta chains were unpaired, from unsorted whole-blood bulk RNA. Overall study results and limits: VDJdb-based annotation leaned toward anti-spike CD8 responses and missed private and CD4 specificities.

The TCR library protocol was used to attach unique molecular identifiers. These identifiers were attached to individual cDNA molecules. One entry per CDR3 protein, called by TCRdb with MiXCR from the 5' RACE reads. Of 100,000 to 130,000 distinct CDR3 sequences listed, 12% were seen once; the top ten hold less than 3.5%. In this sample, this clonotype turned up many times. Antigen unknown. The V gene end was trimmed by 5 bases and the J gene end by 4 bases; junction bases not matched to a gene: 3. Germline CDR1 is SEHNR and CDR2 is FQNEAQ (reference sequence). CDR3 length: 15 residues. The TCR sequence derives from an adult who was a healthcare worker with PCR-confirmed SARS-CoV-2 infection or an uninfected control (not recorded which). This sequence joins TRBV7-9 and TRBJ2-1; 12 nucleotides align to TRBD2. What was sequenced was whole blood. The CDR3 spells CASSRGTSGYNEQFF. Here the CDR3 DNA reads TGTGCCAGCAGCCGCGGGACTAGCGGGTACAATGAGCAGTTCTTC.